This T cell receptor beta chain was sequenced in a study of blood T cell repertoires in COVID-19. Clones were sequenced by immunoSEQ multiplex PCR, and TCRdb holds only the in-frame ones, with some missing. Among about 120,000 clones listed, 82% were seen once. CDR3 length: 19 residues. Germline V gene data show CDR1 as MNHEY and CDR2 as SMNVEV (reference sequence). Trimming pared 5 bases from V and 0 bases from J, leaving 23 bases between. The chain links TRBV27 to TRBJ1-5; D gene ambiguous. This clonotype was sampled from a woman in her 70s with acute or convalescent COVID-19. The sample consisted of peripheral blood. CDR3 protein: CASSPRGGRALYSNQPQHF. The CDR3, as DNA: TGTGCCAGCAGTCCTCGGGGAGGAAGGGCCCTATATAGCAATCAGCCCCAGCATTTT.